The entry below describes one T cell receptor (beta chain). Average input was approximately 1.3 ug genomic DNA for immunoSEQ TCR beta CDR3 amplification. Profiling relied on immunoSEQ multiplex PCR, and the TCRdb table lists in-frame clones only, not all of them. This sample carries some 40,000 clones, with 1% to 1.5% going to the ten biggest clones. The data originate from a study of T cells in women clearing cervical HPV infection. In the study overall: HLA type could not be excluded as a confounder.

Sequences were obtained from blood buffy coat. This TCR came from a woman between 18 and 70 years old with a cervical HPV16 infection that either progressed to CIN3+ or cleared (not recorded which).

Partial CDR3 DNA: TGTGCCTACTCACAGGGGGCTAATGAAAAG. This encodes CAYSQGANEK. The CDR3 reads in full as CAYSQGANEKLFF. The chain links TRBV30 to TRBJ2-2; 9 positions match TRBD1. The read gets to within 3 residues of the CDR3 end, and the germline J gene fills in the rest. Germline CDR1 is GTSNPN and CDR2 is SVGIG (reference sequence). The CDR3 is made up of 13 amino acids.